This section outlines one TCR beta chain sequence together with its context. As yet, its antigen is unknown. The source of the sample is a study of OX40 agonist ivuxolimab in advanced cancers. Looking at the study overall: Ivuxolimab, which is an agonistic anti-OX40 (CD134) antibody, was administered to the patients. Prior anti-PD-1, anti-PD-L1 or anti-CTLA-4 therapy was allowed; about 39% had some.

Profiled with immunoSEQ multiplex PCR; TCRdb holds only in-frame clones, not every one. The repertoire consists of nearly 45,000 clones, with approximately 88% occurring once and the leading ten covering approximately 15%. Findings and limits, study-wide: Circulating CD4+ and CD8+ T cells showed clonal expansion by week 6 at 0.1 to 3.0 mg/kg.

The CDR3 covers 14 residues. Trimming removed 6 bases at V and 4 bases at J, with 12 bases between. Germline CDR1 reads MNHEY; CDR2 reads SMNVEV (reference sequence). This receptor was obtained from an adult with an advanced solid tumor such as melanoma, head and neck, liver or kidney cancer. The chain employs TRBV27 and TRBJ2-2, with D perhaps matching TRBD1 (5 bases). Sequencing used CD4+ or CD8+ T cells sorted from blood, obtained in a trial of the OX40 agonist ivuxolimab. This CDR3 is CASRSQGATGELFF. In nucleotides, the CDR3 is TGTGCCAGCAGGTCGCAAGGGGCCACCGGGGAGCTGTTTTTT.